Sequencing of this T cell receptor beta chain was carried out in a study of response to subunit inactivated influenza vaccine. V was trimmed by 0 bases and J by 2 bases, leaving 8 bases between them. Looked up from germline, CDR1 is ENHRY and CDR2 is SYGVKD. The CDR3 has 14 residues. TCRdb re-called the RT-PCR reads with MiXCR, one entry per CDR3 protein. Of about 700,000 distinct CDR3 sequences listed, about 15% are singletons. The chain employs TRBV10-3 and TRBJ2-7; the D is unclear. This specimen was PBMCs from blood, taken 14 to 15 days before vaccination. The TCR was taken from a man aged 45-65 years who received an inactivated influenza vaccine. CDR3 DNA: TGTGCCATCAGTGAGTCGAACGAGGCCTACGAGCAGTACTTC. Residues: CAISESNEAYEQYF.